Listed here are 18 T cell receptor beta chains from one sample, sequenced in a study of cytomegalovirus exposure and HLA in healthy donors. Clones were read by immunoSEQ multiplex PCR, and TCRdb kept only the in-frame ones, dropping some. The profile shows over 150,000 clones, approximately 86% of them singletons. The sequenced sample was PBMCs. Receptor source: a man aged 18 to 29 in good health and CMV-seropositive.

The chain couples TRBV6-5 to TRBJ1-5; D may be TRBD1 (6 bases). The CDR3 has 15 amino acids. Germline values: CDR1 MNHEY, CDR2 SVGAGI. Trimming shortened V by 6 bases and J by 4 bases, and 16 bases separated the two germline ends. CDR3 protein: CASSSTGLGNQPQHF. The DNA of the CDR3 is TGTGCCAGCAGCTCCACAGGGTTGGGGAATCAGCCCCAGCATTTT.

With regard to this clone: At the DNA level, this CDR3 is encoded by other sequences in the same sample as well. This sequence joins TRBV27 and TRBJ1-2, with TRBD1 matching over 9 bases. Germline V gives CDR1 MNHEY, CDR2 SMNVEV (reference sequence). The CDR3 runs 15 residues. Losses at the gene ends were 5 bases for V and 2 bases for J; bases not matched to a gene: 6. The CDR3 DNA is TGTGCCAGCAGTCCCCGGACAGGGGCCAACTATGGCTACACCTTC. Translated, it gives CASSPRTGANYGYTF.

The chain recombines TRBV5-5 with TRBJ2-2; TRBD1 matches 7 bases. The CDR3 spans 17 residues. J gave up 3 bases and V 5 bases, and 13 bases lay outside the gene matches. Germline V gives CDR1 SGHKS, CDR2 YYEKEE (reference sequence). In DNA, the CDR3 is TGTGCCAGCAGGGGGCAGGGGGTCGACCGACACACCGGGGAGCTGTTTTTT. This sequence encodes CASRGQGVDRHTGELFF.

The V call is TRBV7-6, the J call TRBJ2-5; the match to TRBD2 covers 7 bases. Unmatched junction bases numbered 15, after V lost 11 bases and J lost 3 bases. Germline assignment: CDR1 SGHVS and CDR2 FNYEAQ. The CDR3 is made up of 15 amino acids. The CDR3 loop is CAEGVAGSLEETQYF. CDR3 DNA sequence: TGTGCCGAGGGCGTAGCGGGTTCCCTAGAAGAGACCCAGTACTTC.

This clone was seen a single time. The chain uses TRBV18 and TRBJ2-7; the match to TRBD1 covers 8 bases. The CDR3 sequence is 16 residues long. Trimming took 3 bases from V and 5 from J; bases not matched to a gene: 12. CDR1 is KGHSH, CDR2 LQKENI, per germline. The CDR3: CASSPKAPGGGNEQYF. The DNA of the CDR3 is TGTGCCAGCTCACCTAAGGCCCCAGGGGGCGGCAACGAGCAGTACTTC.

The DNA of the CDR3 is TGTGCCAGCAGCCAAGGAGGGCCGGGAGAGACCCAGTACTTC. Translation gives CASSQGGPGETQYF. V usage is TRBV14 and J usage is TRBJ2-5; a weak D match, TRBD2 (5 bases). V shed 1 base and J shed 4 bases, with 10 bases lying between them. Germline CDR1 SGHDN, CDR2 FVKESK. The CDR3 is made up of 14 amino acids. The variable domain in full, with the rest retrieved from reference TRBV14 and TRBJ2-5, is EAGVTQFPSHSVIEKGQTVTLRCDPISGHDNLYWYRRVMGKEIKFLLHFVKESKQDESGMPNNRFLAERTGGTYSTLKVQPAELEDSGVYFCASSQGGPGETQYFGPGTRLLVL.

The table lists this clone with a count of one. The chain is built from TRBV7-3 and TRBJ2-5; perhaps TRBD1 as D (6 bases). CDR1 SGHTA and CDR2 FQGTGA come from the germline V gene. The V gene lost 5 bases and the J gene lost 7 bases, with 20 bases spanning the gap. The CDR3 sequence is 15 residues long. CDR3 residues: CASSLGQSIPGTQYF. As DNA, the CDR3 is TGTGCCAGCAGCCTCGGACAGTCAATCCCGGGGACCCAGTACTTC.

This clone is a singleton in its sample. The V and J genes are TRBV6-5 and TRBJ1-5; D not resolved. Trimming cost V 4 bases and J 3 bases, with 10 bases left between them. CDR1 MNHEY and CDR2 SVGAGI come from the germline V gene. CDR3 length equals 14 residues. The CDR3 is CASSSVAHNQPQHF. The CDR3 bases are TGTGCCAGCAGTTCTGTGGCTCACAATCAGCCCCAGCATTTT.

This clone was counted a single time. The gene calls are TRBV19 and TRBJ2-7; D may be TRBD2 (6 bases). Germline V CDR1 and CDR2: LNHDA, SQIVND (reference sequence). The CDR3 contains 13 residues. V lost 4 bases and J 3 bases, leaving 10 bases between the germline ends. The DNA for the CDR3 is TGTGCCAGTAGTACTGGAGGGGTCTACGAGCAGTACTTC. Amino acids: CASSTGGVYEQYF.

The chain employs TRBV5-1 and TRBJ2-3; 7 nucleotides match TRBD2. This CDR3 comprises 16 residues. Germline V gene data show CDR1 as SGHRS and CDR2 as YFSETQ. The J segment lost 0 bases and the V segment lost 6 bases, leaving 10 bases of the junction unmatched. CDR3 amino acids: CASKAAGGGSTDTQYF. Here the CDR3 DNA reads TGCGCCAGCAAGGCCGCTGGGGGAGGGAGCACAGATACGCAGTATTTT.

This chain links TRBV7-9 with TRBJ1-6, with 8 bases aligning to TRBD1. This CDR3 is 14 amino acids long. The V segment lost 4 bases and the J segment 9 bases; nucleotides outside the gene matches: 5. CDR1 and CDR2 from the germline V gene are SEHNR and FQNEAQ (reference sequence). Here the CDR3 DNA reads TGTGCCAGCAGCTCGACAGGGGTTCTTTCACCCCTCCACTTT. Amino acids: CASSSTGVLSPLHF.

This sequence joins TRBV2 and TRBJ1-4, with 7 nucleotides matching TRBD1. V gave up 6 bases and J gave up 6 bases; unmatched junction bases: 7. The CDR3 runs to 14 residues. Germline-derived CDR1 and CDR2 are SNHLY and FYNNEI. The CDR3 nucleotides read TGTGCCAGCAGGGCGGACAGGAGCCATGAAAAACTGTTTTTT. This codes for CASRADRSHEKLFF.

The chain recombines TRBV19 with TRBJ2-3, with 8 positions matching TRBD2. V shed 3 bases and J 2 bases; nucleotides not matched to a gene: 4. This CDR3 has 15 residues. CDR1 and CDR2 from the germline V gene are LNHDA and SQIVND (reference sequence). The CDR3 DNA follows: TGTGCCAGTAGTATCACCGGGGGGGCCACAGATACGCAGTATTTT. This gives the protein CASSITGGATDTQYF.

The chain recombines TRBV6-5 with TRBJ2-6; D not resolved. Trimming shortened V by 0 bases and J by 0 bases, and 6 bases separated the two germline ends. Germline V lookup: CDR1 MNHEY, CDR2 SVGAGI. The length of the CDR3 is 16 residues. CDR3 DNA: TGTGCCAGCAGTTACTCTCTTTCCTCTGGGGCCAACGTCCTGACTTTC. Translation gives CASSYSLSSGANVLTF.

The chain uses TRBV7-2 and TRBJ2-1, with D maybe TRBD2 (5 bases). This CDR3 spans 14 amino acids. The germline CDR1 and CDR2 sequences are SGHTA and FQGNSA. V shed 2 bases and J shed 7 bases, with 12 bases lying between them. The CDR3 region has the DNA TGTGCCAGCAGCTTACTTAGCGAAGCTAATGAGCAGTTCTTC. Its translation: CASSLLSEANEQFF.

The J gene is TRBJ2-1, the V gene TRBV2; tentatively, D is TRBD2 (5 bases). The germline V and J ends were trimmed by 6 bases and 12 bases, with 15 bases remaining between them. The CDR3 spans 12 residues. The germline gives CDR1 SNHLY, CDR2 FYNNEI. The CDR3 nucleotides are TGTGCCAGCAGGGCCGTTGGCCGGGGGCAGTTCTTC. Translated: CASRAVGRGQFF.

This clone was picked up one time. The V gene is TRBV5-4, the J gene TRBJ2-1, with TRBD2 identical over 7 bases. With 0 bases clipped from V and 4 bases from J, the junction kept 4 bases outside the gene matches. Germline loops: CDR1 SGHNT, CDR2 YYREEE (reference sequence). CDR3 length: 15 residues. CDR3 sequence reads: CASSLGGTTYNEQFF. DNA of the CDR3: TGTGCCAGCAGCTTGGGTGGGACTACATACAATGAGCAGTTCTTC.

The chain is built from TRBV5-1 and TRBJ2-5; weak D call: TRBD2 (7 bases). V lost 3 bases and J lost 0, with 15 bases in between. Germline assignment: CDR1 SGHRS and CDR2 YFSETQ. This CDR3 comprises 16 residues. The CDR3 region has the DNA TGCGCCAGCAGCTGGAAGGGGGGGACGAACCAAGAGACCCAGTACTTC. This gives the protein CASSWKGGTNQETQYF.